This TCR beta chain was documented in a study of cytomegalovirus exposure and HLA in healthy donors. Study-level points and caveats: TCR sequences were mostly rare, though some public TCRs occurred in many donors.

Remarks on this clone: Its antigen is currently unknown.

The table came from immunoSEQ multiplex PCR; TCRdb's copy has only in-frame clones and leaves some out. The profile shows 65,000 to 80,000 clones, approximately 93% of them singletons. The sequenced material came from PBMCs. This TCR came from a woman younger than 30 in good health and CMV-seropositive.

The CDR3 sequence: CASSLLAGLKESYNEQFF. CDR3 coding DNA: TGTGCCAGCAGTTTACTAGCGGGATTGAAGGAATCCTACAATGAGCAGTTCTTC. The V gene is TRBV27, the J gene TRBJ2-1; the match to TRBD2 covers 9 bases. Trimming at V came to 2 bases and at J to 1 base, leaving 9 bases not matched to a gene. The CDR3 totals 18 residues. Germline CDR1 MNHEY, CDR2 SMNVEV (reference sequence).